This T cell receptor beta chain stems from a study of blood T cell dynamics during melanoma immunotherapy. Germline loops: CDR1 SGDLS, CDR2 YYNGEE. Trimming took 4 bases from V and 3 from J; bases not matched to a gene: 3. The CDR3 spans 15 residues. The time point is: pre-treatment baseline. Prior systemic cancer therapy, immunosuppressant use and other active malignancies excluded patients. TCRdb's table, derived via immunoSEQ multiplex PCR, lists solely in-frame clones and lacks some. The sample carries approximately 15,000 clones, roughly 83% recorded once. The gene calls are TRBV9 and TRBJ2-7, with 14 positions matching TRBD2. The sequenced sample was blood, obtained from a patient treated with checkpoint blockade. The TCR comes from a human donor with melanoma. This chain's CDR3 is CASSTGTSGSYEQYF. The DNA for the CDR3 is TGTGCCAGCAGCACCGGGACTAGCGGGAGCTACGAGCAGTACTTC.